This T cell receptor (beta chain) was identified in a study of blood T cell repertoires in COVID-19. The germline CDR1 and CDR2 sequences are LNHDA and SQIVND (reference sequence). The V and J ends lost 4 bases and 0 bases respectively, with 7 bases between them. This CDR3 is 14 amino acids long. Method: immunoSEQ multiplex PCR; TCRdb's copy keeps in-frame clones and lacks some. The profile covers about 200,000 clones, with over 75% appearing a single time and about 0.54% taken by the ten largest. The sequencing input was peripheral blood. The receptor was derived from a man aged 45-65 years with acute or convalescent COVID-19. The V and J genes are TRBV19 and TRBJ1-3, with D possibly matching TRBD1 (6 bases). The CDR3 loop reads CASSRTASGNTIYF. The CDR3 DNA reads as TGTGCCAGTAGTAGGACAGCCTCTGGAAACACCATATATTTT.